This record concerns one T cell receptor beta chain sequence. The antigen is undetermined. This sample was included in a study of T cells in localized non-small cell lung cancer. Study results and caveats: Clonality of T cells reached its maximum in uninvolved adjacent lung, surpassing tumor. Longer overall survival was associated with a higher density of T cells in the blood. Since sequencing was restricted to only one region of the tumor, intratumor heterogeneity remains a possibility.

This CDR3 has 16 amino acids. Germline V gene sequence: CDR1 KGHSH, CDR2 LQKENI. Trimming pared 3 bases from V and 5 bases from J, leaving 16 bases between. This table comes from immunoSEQ multiplex PCR, and its TCRdb copy is limited to in-frame clones, with some not included. The sample has several thousand clones; under 20% are singletons. J is TRBJ1-4 and V is TRBV18; D possibly corresponds to TRBD1 (5 bases). This clonotype was sampled from a man aged 35-75 years with stage I squamous cell lung carcinoma. The input for sequencing was lung tumor tissue, taken before any cancer treatment. The CDR3 sequence is CASSPASGWGNEKLFF. Here the CDR3 DNA reads TGTGCCAGCTCACCGGCGTCGGGGTGGGGGAATGAAAAACTGTTTTTT.